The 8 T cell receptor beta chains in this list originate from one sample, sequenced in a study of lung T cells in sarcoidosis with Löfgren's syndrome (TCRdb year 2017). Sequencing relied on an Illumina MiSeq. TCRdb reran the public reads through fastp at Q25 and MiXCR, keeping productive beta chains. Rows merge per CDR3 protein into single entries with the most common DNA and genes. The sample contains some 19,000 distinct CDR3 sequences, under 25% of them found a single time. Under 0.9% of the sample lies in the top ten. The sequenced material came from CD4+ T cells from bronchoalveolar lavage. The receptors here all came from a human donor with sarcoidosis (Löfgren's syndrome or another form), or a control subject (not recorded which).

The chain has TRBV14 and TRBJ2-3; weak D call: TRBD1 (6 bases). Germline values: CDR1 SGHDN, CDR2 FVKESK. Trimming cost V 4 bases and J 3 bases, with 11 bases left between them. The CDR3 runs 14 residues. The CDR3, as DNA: TGTGCCAGCAGCCTAGGACAGAGGACAGATACGCAGTATTTT. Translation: CASSLGQRTDTQYF. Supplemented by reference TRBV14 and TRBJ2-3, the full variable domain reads EAGVTQFPSHSVIEKGQTVTLRCDPISGHDNLYWYRRVMGKEIKFLLHFVKESKQDESGMPNNRFLAERTGGTYSTLKVQPAELEDSGVYFCASSLGQRTDTQYFGPGTRLTVL.

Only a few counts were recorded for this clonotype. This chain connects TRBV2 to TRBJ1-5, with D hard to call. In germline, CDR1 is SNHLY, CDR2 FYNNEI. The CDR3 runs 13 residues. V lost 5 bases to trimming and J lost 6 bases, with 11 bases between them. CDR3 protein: CASSQHRAQPQHF. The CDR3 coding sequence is TGTGCCAGCAGTCAACATAGGGCTCAGCCCCAGCATTTT. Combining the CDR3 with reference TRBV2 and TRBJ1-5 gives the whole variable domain EPEVTQTPSHQVTQMGQEVILRCVPISNHLYFYWYRQILGQKVEFLVSFYNNEISEKSEIFDDQFSVERPDGSNFTLKIRSTKLEDSAMYFCASSQHRAQPQHFGDGTRLSIL.

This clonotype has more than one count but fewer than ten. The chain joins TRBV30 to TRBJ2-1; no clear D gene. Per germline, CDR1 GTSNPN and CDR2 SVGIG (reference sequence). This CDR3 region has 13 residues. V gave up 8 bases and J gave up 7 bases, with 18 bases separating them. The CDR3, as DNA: TGTGCCGCAAACCCCCTAGGAAGAAATGAGCAGTTCTTC. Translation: CAANPLGRNEQFF.

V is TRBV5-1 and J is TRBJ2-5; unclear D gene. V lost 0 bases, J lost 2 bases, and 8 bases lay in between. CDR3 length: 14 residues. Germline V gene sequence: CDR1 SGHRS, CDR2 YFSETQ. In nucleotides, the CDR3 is TGCGCCAGCAGCTTGGTGGCTGCTCAAGAGACCCAGTACTTC. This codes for CASSLVAAQETQYF.

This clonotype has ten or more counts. CDR3 sequence (DNA): TGCGCCAGCAGCTTGGCCGGGCGATCGGGGACTGAAGCTTTCTTT. Translation: CASSLAGRSGTEAFF. The rearrangement joins TRBV5-1 to TRBJ1-1, with D hard to call. Germline assignment: CDR1 SGHRS and CDR2 YFSETQ. This CDR3 is built from 15 residues. The germline V and J ends were trimmed by 0 bases and 5 bases, with 14 bases remaining between them.

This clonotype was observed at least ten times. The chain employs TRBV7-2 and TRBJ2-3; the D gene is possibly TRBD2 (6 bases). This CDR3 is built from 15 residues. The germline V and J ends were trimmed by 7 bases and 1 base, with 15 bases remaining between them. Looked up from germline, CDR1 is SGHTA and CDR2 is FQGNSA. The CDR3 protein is CASTLGLAGTDTQYF. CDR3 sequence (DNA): TGTGCCAGCACCCTGGGACTGGCAGGCACAGATACGCAGTATTTT.

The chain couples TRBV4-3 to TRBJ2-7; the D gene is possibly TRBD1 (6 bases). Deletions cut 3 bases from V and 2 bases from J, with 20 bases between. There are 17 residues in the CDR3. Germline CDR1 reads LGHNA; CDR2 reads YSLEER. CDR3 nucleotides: TGCGCCAGCAGCCAGCATCAACCGGGACACCCGACCTACGAGCAGTACTTC. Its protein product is CASSQHQPGHPTYEQYF.

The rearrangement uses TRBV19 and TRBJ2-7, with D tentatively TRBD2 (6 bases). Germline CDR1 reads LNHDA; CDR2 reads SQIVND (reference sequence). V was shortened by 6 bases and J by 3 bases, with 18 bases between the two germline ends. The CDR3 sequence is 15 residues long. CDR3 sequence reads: CASSTGGKGIYEQYF. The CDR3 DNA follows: TGTGCCAGTAGCACCGGCGGGAAGGGTATCTACGAGCAGTACTTC.